This TCR beta chain is from a study of a mutant IDH1 vaccine in newly diagnosed glioma. TCRdb keeps only in-frame clones here, not all; method: immunoSEQ multiplex PCR. The sample shows about 23,000 clones, 80% to 95% of them seen only once. V gave up 6 bases and J gave up 2 bases, with 17 bases separating them. This CDR3 is 17 amino acids long. In germline, CDR1 is SEHNR, CDR2 FQNEAQ (reference sequence). This clone was seen just once. Time point given: baseline, week 1 (first vaccination visit). Treatment: pre-vaccination baseline after standard-of-care therapy. This chain connects TRBV7-9 to TRBJ2-6; the D is unclear. The origin of this receptor is a man aged 30 to 39 with glioma. The sample consisted of PBMCs, taken from a glioma patient treated with radiotherapy, temozolomide or both. The CDR3 reads CASRSGRIRAGANVLTF. The CDR3 DNA follows: TGTGCCAGCAGGAGTGGGCGGATTCGGGCTGGGGCCAACGTCCTGACTTTC.